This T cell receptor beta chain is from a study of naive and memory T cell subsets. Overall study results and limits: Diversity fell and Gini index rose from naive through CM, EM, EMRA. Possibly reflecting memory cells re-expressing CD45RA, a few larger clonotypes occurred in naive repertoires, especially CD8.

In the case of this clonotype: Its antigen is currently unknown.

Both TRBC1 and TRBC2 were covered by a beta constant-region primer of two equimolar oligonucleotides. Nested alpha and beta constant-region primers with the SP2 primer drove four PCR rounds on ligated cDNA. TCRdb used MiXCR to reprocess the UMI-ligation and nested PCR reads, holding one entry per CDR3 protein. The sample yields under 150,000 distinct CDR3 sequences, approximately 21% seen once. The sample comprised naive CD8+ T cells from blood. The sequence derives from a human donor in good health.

The CDR3, as DNA: TGTGCCAGCAGCTTAGTTGCACCAGGGGCGAATTCACCCCTCCACTTT. It translates to CASSLVAPGANSPLHF. The chain couples TRBV7-6 to TRBJ1-6; D possibly corresponds to TRBD1 (6 bases). Looked up from germline, CDR1 is SGHVS and CDR2 is FNYEAQ. The CDR3 runs to 16 residues. Trimming removed 1 base from V and 7 bases from J, with 14 bases in between.